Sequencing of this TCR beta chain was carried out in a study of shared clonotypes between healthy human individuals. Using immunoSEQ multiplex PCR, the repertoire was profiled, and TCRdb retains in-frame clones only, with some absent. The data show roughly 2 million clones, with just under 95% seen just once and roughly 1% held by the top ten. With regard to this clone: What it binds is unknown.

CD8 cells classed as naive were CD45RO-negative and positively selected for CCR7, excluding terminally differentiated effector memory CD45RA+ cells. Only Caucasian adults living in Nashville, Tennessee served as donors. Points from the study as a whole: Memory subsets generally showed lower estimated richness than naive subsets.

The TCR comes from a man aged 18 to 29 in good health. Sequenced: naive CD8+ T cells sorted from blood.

The CDR3 here is CASSTSGGWGDEKLFF. As DNA, the CDR3 is TGTGCCAGCAGCACCTCAGGAGGGTGGGGGGATGAAAAACTGTTTTTT. V usage is TRBV11-2 and J usage is TRBJ1-4, with a possible D match to TRBD1 (5 bases). The CDR3 consists of 16 residues. V lost 5 bases, J lost 6 bases, and 19 bases lay in between. Per the germline V gene, CDR1 is SGHAT and CDR2 is FQNNGV. The full variable domain, rest sourced from reference TRBV11-2 and TRBJ1-4, is EAGVAQSPRYKIIEKRQSVAFWCNPISGHATLYWYQQILGQGPKLLIQFQNNGVVDDSQLPKDRFSAERLKGVDSTLKIQPAKLEDSAVYLCASSTSGGWGDEKLFFGSGTQLSVL.